The 22 T cell receptor beta chains in this list originate from one sample, sequenced in a study of chemoradiotherapy in HPV16-positive cancers. Only in-frame clones appear in the TCRdb table, and some are missing; sequencing was by immunoSEQ multiplex PCR. The table has tens of thousands of clones, 70% to 90% seen once. Material: blood, obtained from a patient who underwent chemoradiotherapy. These TCRs come from a human donor with HPV-associated anogenital cancer.

This chain joins TRBV6-1 and TRBJ1-1; D ambiguous. The CDR3 has 20 residues. V was shortened by 8 bases and J by 4 bases, with 35 bases between the two germline ends. The germline V gene has CDR1 MNHNS and CDR2 SASEGT. As DNA, the CDR3 is TGTGCCAGCGGTGGGAGGGCTTTACGGTCGGCGGGTAGTTTAGGCACTGAAGCTTTCTTT. It codes for CASGGRALRSAGSLGTEAFF.

This clone was seen just once. This rearrangement joins TRBV7-2 to TRBJ1-6; D call uncertain. CDR1 and CDR2 from the germline V gene are SGHTA and FQGNSA. Trimming shortened V by 4 bases and J by 1 base, and 8 bases separated the two germline ends. The CDR3 runs 15 residues. The CDR3 nucleotides read TGTGCCAGCAGCTCGTCTGTGTCCTATAATTCACCCCTCCACTTT. Translation: CASSSSVSYNSPLHF.

The V and J genes are TRBV7-9 and TRBJ1-1, with D uncertain. Trimming left V 5 bases short and J 6 bases short, with 10 bases between. Germline CDR1 reads SEHNR; CDR2 reads FQNEAQ (reference sequence). The CDR3 sequence is 12 residues long. CDR3 sequence reads: CASSLLSAEAFF. The CDR3 DNA follows: TGTGCCAGCAGCCTTTTATCCGCTGAAGCTTTCTTT.

The CDR3 loop reads CASSLTEQGFEAFF. The CDR3 DNA is TGCGCCAGCAGCTTGACCGAACAGGGGTTTGAAGCTTTCTTT. The rearrangement links TRBV5-1 to TRBJ1-1; 7 positions match TRBD1. The CDR3 is made up of 14 amino acids. Germline values: CDR1 SGHRS, CDR2 YFSETQ. The trim removed 1 base at V and 7 bases at J, leaving 7 bases unmatched. The variable domain in full, with the rest retrieved from reference TRBV5-1 and TRBJ1-1, is KAGVTQTPRYLIKTRGQQVTLSCSPISGHRSVSWYQQTPGQGLQFLFEYFSETQRNKGNFPGRFSGRQFSNSRSEMNVSTLELGDSALYLCASSLTEQGFEAFFGQGTRLTVV.

The rearrangement links TRBV7-2 to TRBJ2-7; D might be TRBD1 (5 bases). The CDR3 extends over 17 amino acids. V dropped 2 bases and J dropped 0 bases, with 17 bases sitting between them. Germline V gene sequence: CDR1 SGHTA, CDR2 FQGNSA. CDR3: CASSLQGRGLGSYEQYF. The CDR3 DNA reads TGTGCCAGCAGCTTACAGGGAAGGGGCCTTGGCTCCTACGAGCAGTACTTC.

This chain connects TRBV5-5 to TRBJ1-4, with a tentative D call TRBD1 (5 bases). The CDR3 runs 15 residues. V gave up 6 bases and J gave up 3 bases, with 15 bases separating them. CDR1 is SGHKS and CDR2 is YYEKEE in the germline V gene (reference sequence). The CDR3 sequence: CASTLGWGANEKLFF. The CDR3 DNA sequence: TGTGCCAGCACACTTGGATGGGGGGCTAATGAAAAACTGTTTTTT.

V usage is TRBV6-5 and J usage is TRBJ1-1; TRBD1 matches 11 bases. The CDR3 covers 14 residues. With 9 bases clipped from V and 5 bases from J, the junction kept 8 bases outside the gene matches. Germline CDR1 reads MNHEY; CDR2 reads SVGAGI. The CDR3 bases are TGTGCCAGTAGGGTGGGACAGGGGGGAACTGAAGCTTTCTTT. Its translation is CASRVGQGGTEAFF.

The chain joins TRBV9 to TRBJ1-2; no definite D call. This CDR3 has 12 residues. The germline V gene encodes CDR1 SGDLS and CDR2 YYNGEE. Deletions cut 3 bases from V and 7 bases from J, with 10 bases between. Here the CDR3 DNA reads TGTGCCAGCAGCGCTTCAGGAGGTGGCTACACCTTC. This codes for CASSASGGGYTF. Looking up the rest from reference TRBV9 and TRBJ1-2 gives the full variable domain: DSGVTQTPKHLITATGQRVTLRCSPRSGDLSVYWYQQSLDQGLQFLIQYYNGEERAKGNILERFSAQQFPDLHSELNLSSLELGDSALYFCASSASGGGYTFGSGTRLTVV.

J is TRBJ1-4 and V is TRBV4-2; 7 bases are shared with TRBD1. With 0 bases clipped from V and 4 bases from J, the junction kept 5 bases outside the gene matches. The CDR3 runs 16 residues. Germline V gene data show CDR1 as LGHNA and CDR2 as YNFKEQ. The CDR3 bases are TGTGCCAGCAGCCAAGAAATGGGACAGAATAATGAAAAACTGTTTTTT. This codes for CASSQEMGQNNEKLFF.

The CDR3 protein is CASSQVGVTGELFF. The CDR3 region has the DNA TGCGCCAGCAGCCAAGTTGGGGTAACCGGGGAGCTGTTTTTT. V is TRBV4-1 and J is TRBJ2-2; D is ambiguous. Trimming left V 1 base short and J 5 bases short, with 8 bases between. CDR1 MGHRA and CDR2 YSYEKL come from the germline V gene. The CDR3 spans 14 residues.

The chain links TRBV7-7 to TRBJ2-1; 11 nucleotides line up with TRBD2. The CDR3 totals 16 residues. J gave up 8 bases and V 5 bases, and 11 bases lay outside the gene matches. Germline-derived CDR1 and CDR2 are SSHAT and FNYEAQ (reference sequence). The CDR3 spells CASSAGGLGLADEQFF. In DNA, the CDR3 is TGTGCCAGCAGCGCCGGGGGGTTGGGACTAGCGGATGAGCAGTTCTTC.

The V and J genes are TRBV5-1 and TRBJ2-5; 8 bases align to TRBD2. The last part of the DNA fits TRBJ2-7 better; the J call may be wrong. The CDR3 is 16 residues long. The germline CDR1 and CDR2 sequences are SGHRS and YFSETQ. Here the CDR3 reads CASSLGREGISYEQYF. As DNA, the CDR3 is TGCGCCAGCAGCCTGGGCCGGGAGGGGATCTCCTACGAGCAGTACTTC.

The CDR3, as DNA: TGTGCCTGGACAAGGGGGGTAGCGAACACTGAAGCTTTCTTT. It specifies CAWTRGVANTEAFF. The V and J genes are TRBV30 and TRBJ1-1; a possible D gene is TRBD1 (6 bases). Trimming took 4 bases from V and 1 from J, leaving 13 bases between them. Germline CDR1 GTSNPN, CDR2 SVGIG (reference sequence). This CDR3 region has 14 residues. Based on the CDR3 plus reference TRBV30 and TRBJ1-1, the full variable domain is SQTIHQWPATLVQPVGSPLSLECTVEGTSNPNLYWYRQAAGRGLQLLFYSVGIGQISSEVPQNLSASRPQDRQFILSSKKLLLSDSGFYLCAWTRGVANTEAFFGQGTRLTVV.

This clone was counted a few times. V and J are TRBV30 and TRBJ1-2; possible D gene TRBD1, 5 bases. The germline V gene has CDR1 GTSNPN and CDR2 SVGIG (reference sequence). V was shortened by 0 bases and J by 3 bases, with 20 bases between the two germline ends. The CDR3 has 17 amino acids. The CDR3 sequence: CAWSVRGARVLDYGYTF. The CDR3, as DNA: TGTGCCTGGAGTGTACGCGGGGCGAGGGTTTTGGACTATGGCTACACCTTC.

This rearrangement joins TRBV29-1 to TRBJ2-2; 12 bases are shared with TRBD1. Germline lookup yields CDR1 SQVTM and CDR2 ANQGSEA. Unmatched junction bases numbered 10, after V lost 6 bases and J lost 8 bases. The CDR3 is 15 amino acids. CDR3 sequence: CSVAGTGGAGGELFF. The CDR3 bases are TGCAGCGTCGCCGGGACAGGGGGCGCGGGAGGGGAGCTGTTTTTT.

This clone has only one observation. The chain has TRBV2 and TRBJ1-1; tentatively, D is TRBD1 (5 bases). V was shortened by 4 bases and J by 2 bases, with 11 bases between the two germline ends. Germline loops: CDR1 SNHLY, CDR2 FYNNEI. CDR3 length: 14 amino acids. In DNA form, the CDR3 reads TGTGCCAGCAGTGCAGAAGGGGTTAACACTGAAGCTTTCTTT. This encodes CASSAEGVNTEAFF.

The chain recombines TRBV6-1 with TRBJ1-1; TRBD1 matches at 8 bases. CDR1 is MNHNS and CDR2 is SASEGT in the germline V gene. The CDR3 is made up of 14 amino acids. J was trimmed by 10 bases and V by 5 bases; bases with no gene match: 12. CDR3 DNA: TGTGCCAGCAGTAAACCCAACCTACAGGGGGGAGCTTTCTTT. The encoded protein is CASSKPNLQGGAFF.

The chain has TRBV5-1 and TRBJ2-3; D could derive from TRBD1 or TRBD2 (6 bases each). The CDR3 totals 15 residues. Trimming cost V 0 bases and J 3 bases, with 11 bases left between them. CDR1 is SGHRS, CDR2 YFSETQ, per germline. In DNA, the CDR3 is TGCGCCAGCAGCTTGGATGAAGGGGGGACAGATACGCAGTATTTT. It is translated as CASSLDEGGTDTQYF.

V usage is TRBV9 and J usage is TRBJ1-1, with D possibly matching TRBD1 (5 bases). V dropped 5 bases and J dropped 1 base, with 15 bases sitting between them. CDR1 is SGDLS and CDR2 is YYNGEE in the germline V gene. The CDR3 is made up of 15 amino acids. This chain's CDR3 is CASREVQAENTEAFF. In nucleotides, the CDR3 is TGTGCCAGCAGAGAGGTACAGGCGGAGAACACTGAAGCTTTCTTT.

The chain recombines TRBV5-6 with TRBJ2-5; the match to TRBD2 covers 9 bases. After removal of 4 bases from V and 2 bases from J, the junction contained 6 bases not matched to a gene. CDR1 and CDR2 from the germline V gene are SGHDT and YYEEEE. The CDR3 is made up of 15 amino acids. The CDR3 protein is CASSGLLAGQETQYF. DNA for the CDR3: TGTGCCAGCAGCGGGCTGCTAGCGGGGCAAGAGACCCAGTACTTC.

This clone occurred once. The genes are TRBV19 and TRBJ1-5; 7 bases align to TRBD1. Germline loops: CDR1 LNHDA, CDR2 SQIVND (reference sequence). The J segment lost 0 bases and the V segment lost 4 bases, leaving 9 bases of the junction unmatched. The CDR3 is 17 amino acids. The DNA of the CDR3 is TGTGCCAGTAGTACCGGACAGGACGTACGTAGCAATCAGCCCCAGCATTTT. Protein sequence: CASSTGQDVRSNQPQHF. Full variable domain (rest looked up from reference TRBV19 and TRBJ1-5): DGGITQSPKYLFRKEGQNVTLSCEQNLNHDAMYWYRQDPGQGLRLIYYSQIVNDFQKGDIAEGYSVSREKKESFPLTVTSAQKNPTAFYLCASSTGQDVRSNQPQHFGDGTRLSIL.

The V gene is TRBV7-2, the J gene TRBJ2-5; D gene uncertain. This CDR3 is built from 13 residues. V lost 5 bases to trimming and J lost 1 base, with 8 bases between them. Looked up from germline, CDR1 is SGHTA and CDR2 is FQGNSA. The CDR3 nucleotides read TGTGCCAGCAGCAAAACGGTCCAAGAGACCCAGTACTTC. Amino acid sequence: CASSKTVQETQYF.